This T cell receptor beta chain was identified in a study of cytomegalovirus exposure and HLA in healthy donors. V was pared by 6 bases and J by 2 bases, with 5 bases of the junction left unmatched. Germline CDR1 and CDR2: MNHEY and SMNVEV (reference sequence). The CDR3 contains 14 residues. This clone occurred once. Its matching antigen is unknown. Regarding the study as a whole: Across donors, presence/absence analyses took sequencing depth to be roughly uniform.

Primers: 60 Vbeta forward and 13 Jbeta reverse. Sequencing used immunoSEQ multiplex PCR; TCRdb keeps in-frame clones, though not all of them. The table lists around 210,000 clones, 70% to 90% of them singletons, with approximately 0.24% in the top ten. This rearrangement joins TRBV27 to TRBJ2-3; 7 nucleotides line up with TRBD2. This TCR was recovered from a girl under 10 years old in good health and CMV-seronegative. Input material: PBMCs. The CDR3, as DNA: TGTGCCAGCAGAATAGCGGGCCCCACAGATACGCAGTATTTT. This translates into CASRIAGPTDTQYF.